Following are 26 T cell receptor beta chains from one sample sequenced in a study of cytomegalovirus exposure and HLA in healthy donors. Primers: 60 Vbeta forward and 13 Jbeta reverse. Data came from immunoSEQ multiplex PCR; TCRdb stores just in-frame clones and leaves some out. The sample has about 160,000 clones; around four fifths are singletons. The sequencing input was PBMCs. All receptors come from a woman aged 25 to 39 in good health and CMV-seronegative.

The chain recombines TRBV2 with TRBJ2-1; 8 nucleotides agree with TRBD2. The CDR3 loop spans 15 amino acids. Germline V gene lookup returns CDR1 SNHLY and CDR2 FYNNEI. With 4 bases clipped from V and 5 bases from J, the junction kept 7 bases outside the gene matches. The CDR3: CASSVDGTRDNEQFF. The DNA of the CDR3 is TGTGCCAGCAGTGTTGATGGGACTAGGGACAATGAGCAGTTCTTC.

The chain employs TRBV6-5 and TRBJ1-5, with D possibly TRBD1 on 5 matching bases. Looked up from germline, CDR1 is MNHEY and CDR2 is SVGAGI. With 7 bases removed from V and 4 bases from J, the gap between germline ends came to 14 bases. This CDR3 is built from 14 residues. DNA of the CDR3: TGTGCCAGCAAAACGGGGGGGTTTAATCAGCCCCAGCATTTT. Translating gives CASKTGGFNQPQHF.

The gene calls are TRBV9 and TRBJ1-1, with D possibly matching TRBD1 (6 bases). With 4 bases removed from V and 10 bases from J, the gap between germline ends came to 17 bases. The CDR3 loop spans 13 amino acids. In germline, CDR1 is SGDLS, CDR2 YYNGEE. This CDR3 is CASSPNSGVAAFF. Written as DNA, the CDR3 is TGTGCCAGCAGCCCGAACTCAGGGGTGGCAGCTTTCTTT.

This clone was counted only a few times. The chain couples TRBV4-2 to TRBJ2-1, with D possibly matching TRBD2 (7 bases). Germline lookup yields CDR1 LGHNA and CDR2 YNFKEQ. The CDR3 loop spans 15 amino acids. Between the trimmed V and J ends, which lost 1 base and 8 bases, there was a span of 15 bases. The CDR3, as DNA: TGTGCCAGCAGCCAAGTGGAAGGGGGGGTTCATGAGCAGTTCTTC. Protein: CASSQVEGGVHEQFF.

A single count supports this clone. This sequence joins TRBV5-1 and TRBJ2-7; D is perhaps TRBD2 (7 bases). Looked up from germline, CDR1 is SGHRS and CDR2 is YFSETQ. This CDR3 spans 16 amino acids. V lost 4 bases, J lost 2 bases, and 19 bases lay in between. DNA for the CDR3: TGCGCCAGCAGCCAATCCTGGGGGGGCTCTACCTACGAGCAGTACTTC. Amino acids: CASSQSWGGSTYEQYF.

This chain joins TRBV27 and TRBJ1-2; 7 positions match TRBD1. V lost 7 bases, J lost 7 bases, and 6 bases stayed unmatched. The CDR3 runs to 12 residues. Per the germline V gene, CDR1 is MNHEY and CDR2 is SMNVEV (reference sequence). The CDR3, as DNA: TGTGCCAGCAAAACAGGGGACCGTGGCTACACCTTC. This gives the protein CASKTGDRGYTF.

The rearrangement links TRBV19 to TRBJ2-5, with D perhaps matching TRBD2 (6 bases). This CDR3 is built from 15 residues. V was pared by 1 base and J by 4 bases, with 13 bases between. CDR1 and CDR2 from the germline V gene are LNHDA and SQIVND (reference sequence). As DNA, the CDR3 is TGTGCCAGTAGTATAGCCGGCGGGATTGGAGAGACCCAGTACTTC. Translation: CASSIAGGIGETQYF.

V is TRBV19 and J is TRBJ2-3; no clear D. This CDR3 has 15 residues. Germline V gene data show CDR1 as LNHDA and CDR2 as SQIVND (reference sequence). Trimming removed 0 bases from V and 0 bases from J, with 7 bases in between. The CDR3 DNA sequence: TGTGCCAGTAGTATAGAAGCACCTAGCACAGATACGCAGTATTTT. Translating gives CASSIEAPSTDTQYF.

The V and J genes are TRBV14 and TRBJ2-7; D is possibly TRBD1 (5 bases). The CDR3 spans 12 residues. CDR1 SGHDN and CDR2 FVKESK come from the germline V gene. V lost 6 bases, J lost 3 bases, and 9 bases lay in between. This chain's CDR3 is CASSKQGYEQYF. The CDR3 DNA reads as TGTGCCAGCAGTAAGCAGGGCTACGAGCAGTACTTC.

This chain joins TRBV6-1 and TRBJ1-1; 7 positions agree with TRBD1. V lost 6 bases and J lost 11; bases outside the gene matches: 9. The CDR3 loop spans 12 amino acids. The germline gives CDR1 MNHNS, CDR2 SASEGT. Here the CDR3 reads CASSLTGVGAFF. CDR3 DNA sequence: TGTGCCAGCAGCTTAACAGGGGTTGGGGCTTTCTTT.

Only a few counts were recorded for this clone. The chain is built from TRBV14 and TRBJ2-5, with 8 bases lining up with TRBD2. The J call may not be correct, given that the DNA end is closer to TRBJ2-7. CDR3 length equals 13 residues. The V gene's germline CDR1 is SGHDN and CDR2 FVKESK. In DNA form, the CDR3 reads TGTGCCAGCAGCCCCTCGGGGGGGCGCGAGCAGTACTTC. Translating gives CASSPSGGREQYF.

The genes are TRBV30 and TRBJ2-3; 9 nucleotides align to TRBD2. The trim removed 1 base at V and 3 bases at J, leaving 11 bases unmatched. CDR3 size: 17 residues. Germline V gene data show CDR1 as GTSNPN and CDR2 as SVGIG (reference sequence). DNA of the CDR3: TGTGCCTGGAGTGCTCGGGGGGCGGGGGGGTTGACAGATACGCAGTATTTT. Its protein product is CAWSARGAGGLTDTQYF. The variable domain in full, with the rest retrieved from reference TRBV30 and TRBJ2-3, is SQTIHQWPATLVQPVGSPLSLECTVEGTSNPNLYWYRQAAGRGLQLLFYSVGIGQISSEVPQNLSASRPQDRQFILSSKKLLLSDSGFYLCAWSARGAGGLTDTQYFGPGTRLTVL.

This clone was found once. The CDR3 region has the DNA TGCAGTGCCGTGCGGCTCCCTGAAGCTTTCTTT. Translated, it gives CSAVRLPEAFF. The chain combines TRBV20-1 with TRBJ1-1; the D is unclear. The CDR3 is 11 residues long. CDR1 and CDR2 (germline): DFQATT, SNEGSKA (reference sequence). V lost 6 bases and J 6 bases, leaving 11 bases between the germline ends.

This clone occurred once. The rearrangement joins TRBV28 to TRBJ2-7; D perhaps matches TRBD2 (5 bases). Between the trimmed V and J ends, which lost 4 bases and 2 bases, there was a span of 9 bases. The CDR3 has 13 amino acids. Germline CDR1 reads MDHEN; CDR2 reads SYDVKM. CDR3 bases: TGTGCCAGCAGTTCCCGGGGTACCTACGAGCAGTACTTC. Protein product: CASSSRGTYEQYF.

In the case of this clone: This sample also contains other DNA sequences that code for the same CDR3. The V and J genes are TRBV5-1 and TRBJ1-4, with 11 bases matching TRBD1. Germline CDR1 SGHRS, CDR2 YFSETQ. CDR3 size: 14 residues. Trimming at V came to 3 bases and at J to 7 bases, leaving 2 bases not matched to a gene. The CDR3 coding sequence is TGCGCCAGCAGCTCCGGGACAGGGGGTGAAAAACTGTTTTTT. Residues: CASSSGTGGEKLFF. Filled out from reference TRBV5-1 and TRBJ1-4, the complete variable domain reads KAGVTQTPRYLIKTRGQQVTLSCSPISGHRSVSWYQQTPGQGLQFLFEYFSETQRNKGNFPGRFSGRQFSNSRSEMNVSTLELGDSALYLCASSSGTGGEKLFFGSGTQLSVL.

The V and J genes are TRBV19 and TRBJ2-1; D is undetermined. Germline CDR1 and CDR2: LNHDA and SQIVND (reference sequence). The V gene lost 6 bases and the J gene lost 4 bases, with 13 bases spanning the gap. The CDR3 has 14 amino acids. For the CDR3, the DNA is TGTGCCAGTAGGGCGGAGCCCAATTACAATGAGCAGTTCTTC. Translating it yields CASRAEPNYNEQFF.

The chain has TRBV2 and TRBJ2-1, with D possibly being TRBD1 (7 bases). The V gene lost 5 bases and the J gene lost 7 bases, with 15 bases spanning the gap. CDR1 SNHLY and CDR2 FYNNEI come from the germline V gene. The CDR3 has 14 residues. The CDR3: CASSRQQGRNEQFF. As DNA, the CDR3 is TGTGCCAGCAGTCGCCAACAGGGGAGGAATGAGCAGTTCTTC.

The V gene is TRBV5-6, the J gene TRBJ2-7; 7 bases align to TRBD1. Germline CDR1 is SGHDT and CDR2 is YYEEEE. V lost 4 bases and J lost 0; bases outside the gene matches: 7. This CDR3 has 15 amino acids. CDR3 amino acids: CASSLGTADSYEQYF. As DNA, the CDR3 is TGTGCCAGCAGCCTCGGGACAGCAGACTCCTACGAGCAGTACTTC.

DNA of the CDR3: TGTGCCAGTAGTATAGGGGTGACAGGGAACACTGAAGCTTTCTTT. Translated, it gives CASSIGVTGNTEAFF. The V call is TRBV19, the J call TRBJ1-1, with a tentative D call TRBD1 (6 bases). CDR1 LNHDA and CDR2 SQIVND come from the germline V gene (reference sequence). V lost 1 base and J lost 1, with 10 bases in between. CDR3 length equals 15 residues. The entire variable domain, with the rest obtained from reference TRBV19 and TRBJ1-1, is as follows: DGGITQSPKYLFRKEGQNVTLSCEQNLNHDAMYWYRQDPGQGLRLIYYSQIVNDFQKGDIAEGYSVSREKKESFPLTVTSAQKNPTAFYLCASSIGVTGNTEAFFGQGTRLTVV.

The chain uses TRBV28 and TRBJ2-3, with TRBD2 matching over 7 bases. After removal of 4 bases from V and 0 bases from J, the junction contained 10 bases not matched to a gene. This CDR3 has 17 residues. Germline loops: CDR1 MDHEN, CDR2 SYDVKM. This chain's CDR3 is CASSSPTSLHSTDTQYF. CDR3 nucleotides: TGTGCCAGCAGTTCCCCGACTAGCCTACATAGCACAGATACGCAGTATTTT. Full variable domain (remainder filled in from reference TRBV28 and TRBJ2-3): DVKVTQSSRYLVKRTGEKVFLECVQDMDHENMFWYRQDPGLGLRLIYFSYDVKMKEKGDIPEGYSVSREKKERFSLILESASTNQTSMYLCASSSPTSLHSTDTQYFGPGTRLTVL.

The gene calls are TRBV7-6 and TRBJ1-6; 7 bases align to TRBD1. V dropped 2 bases and J dropped 2; count of bases not matched to a gene: 12. The germline gives CDR1 SGHVS, CDR2 FNYEAQ. This CDR3 comprises 19 residues. Here the CDR3 DNA reads TGTGCCAGCAGCTTACCGACAGGGACAAGCAAGCCCTATAATTCACCCCTCCACTTT. This codes for CASSLPTGTSKPYNSPLHF. The variable domain in full, with the rest retrieved from reference TRBV7-6 and TRBJ1-6, is GAGVSQSPRYKVTKRGQDVALRCDPISGHVSLYWYRQALGQGPEFLTYFNYEAQQDKSGLPNDRFSAERPEGSISTLTIQRTEQRDSAMYRCASSLPTGTSKPYNSPLHFGNGTRLTVT.

This clone occurred a few times. V usage is TRBV19 and J usage is TRBJ1-2; 7 positions agree with TRBD1. The CDR3 has 14 amino acids. The V gene end was trimmed by 3 bases and the J gene end by 4 bases; junction bases not matched to a gene: 5. Per germline, CDR1 LNHDA and CDR2 SQIVND (reference sequence). The CDR3 loop is CASSIGTEGYGYTF. For the CDR3, the DNA is TGTGCCAGTAGTATCGGGACAGAGGGCTATGGCTACACCTTC.

This chain links TRBV5-1 with TRBJ2-1, with 10 bases lining up with TRBD2. Germline V lookup: CDR1 SGHRS, CDR2 YFSETQ. V lost 5 bases, J lost 5 bases, and 7 bases stayed unmatched. The CDR3 runs 15 residues. The CDR3 region has the DNA TGCGCCAGCAGTAGCGGGGGGCGAGCTAACAATGAGCAGTTCTTC. Amino acid sequence: CASSSGGRANNEQFF.

The chain couples TRBV14 to TRBJ2-7; 10 bases match TRBD1. V was pared by 4 bases and J by 2 bases, with 5 bases of the junction left unmatched. This CDR3 comprises 15 residues. The V gene's germline CDR1 is SGHDN and CDR2 FVKESK. The CDR3 coding sequence is TGTGCCAGCAGCCGCCGAGGACAGGGGGCCTACGAGCAGTACTTC. Amino acid sequence: CASSRRGQGAYEQYF.

This clone was recorded at least ten times. The chain couples TRBV2 to TRBJ1-5; TRBD1 is a possible D gene (5 bases). V was trimmed by 2 bases and J by 2 bases, leaving 13 bases between them. CDR1 SNHLY and CDR2 FYNNEI come from the germline V gene. This CDR3 is 16 amino acids long. The CDR3 here is CASSESRGGGNQPQHF. The CDR3 DNA reads TGTGCCAGCAGTGAAAGTAGGGGAGGAGGCAATCAGCCCCAGCATTTT. The entire variable domain, with the rest obtained from reference TRBV2 and TRBJ1-5, is as follows: EPEVTQTPSHQVTQMGQEVILRCVPISNHLYFYWYRQILGQKVEFLVSFYNNEISEKSEIFDDQFSVERPDGSNFTLKIRSTKLEDSAMYFCASSESRGGGNQPQHFGDGTRLSIL.

V usage is TRBV5-1 and J usage is TRBJ2-7, with a possible D match to TRBD1 (6 bases). CDR3 length equals 13 residues. Looked up from germline, CDR1 is SGHRS and CDR2 is YFSETQ. With 7 bases removed from V and 0 bases from J, the gap between germline ends came to 11 bases. The CDR3 is CASHQGSSYEQYF. In DNA form, the CDR3 reads TGCGCCAGCCATCAGGGGAGCTCCTACGAGCAGTACTTC.